The clone carrying this T cell receptor beta chain was detected only a few times. The data are from a study of early T cells in non-severe SARS-CoV-2 infection. Whole-study context: Sequencing input comprised bulk RNA from unsorted whole blood; chain pairing was not available.

V lost 10 bases to trimming and J lost 0 bases, with 15 bases between them. Germline V lookup: CDR1 ENHRY, CDR2 SYGVKD. CDR3 length: 14 residues. Unique molecular identifiers were affixed to single, distinct cDNA molecules. TCRdb fed the 5' RACE reads into MiXCR, producing one record per CDR3 protein. The sample holds about 64,000 distinct CDR3 sequences, more than 4% seen once. The TCR originated in an adult who was a healthcare worker with PCR-confirmed SARS-CoV-2 infection or an uninfected control (not recorded which). This chain connects TRBV10-3 to TRBJ1-2; D possibly corresponds to TRBD1 (5 bases). The sample consisted of whole blood. The CDR3 nucleotides are TGTGCCACCAATGCAGGGTCCGCTAACTATGGCTACACCTTC. Amino acids: CATNAGSANYGYTF.